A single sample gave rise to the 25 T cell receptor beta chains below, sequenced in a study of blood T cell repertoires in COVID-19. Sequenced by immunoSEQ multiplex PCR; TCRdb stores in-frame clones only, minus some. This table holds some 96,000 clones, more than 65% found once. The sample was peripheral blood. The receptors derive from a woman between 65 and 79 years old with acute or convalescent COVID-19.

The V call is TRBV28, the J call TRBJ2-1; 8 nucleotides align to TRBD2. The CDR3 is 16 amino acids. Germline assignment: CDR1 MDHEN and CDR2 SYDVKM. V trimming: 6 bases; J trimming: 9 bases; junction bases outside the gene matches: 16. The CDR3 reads CASRGSRGLGLGEQFF. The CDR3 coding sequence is TGTGCCAGCAGGGGTTCGAGGGGACTAGGTCTTGGTGAGCAGTTCTTC.

Here the CDR3 DNA reads TGTGCCAGCAGAGATCAGTCCTCTGGGGCCAACGTCCTGACTTTC. Residues: CASRDQSSGANVLTF. The V call is TRBV6-5, the J call TRBJ2-6; D remains ambiguous. CDR1 and CDR2 from the germline V gene are MNHEY and SVGAGI. The V end lost 6 bases, the J end lost 0 bases, and 9 bases lay between the germline ends. The CDR3 is made up of 15 amino acids.

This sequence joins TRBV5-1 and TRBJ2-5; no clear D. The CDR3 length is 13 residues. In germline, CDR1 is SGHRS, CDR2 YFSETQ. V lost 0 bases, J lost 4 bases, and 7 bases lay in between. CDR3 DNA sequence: TGCGCCAGCAGCTTGGGACACTCAGAGACCCAGTACTTC. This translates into CASSLGHSETQYF.

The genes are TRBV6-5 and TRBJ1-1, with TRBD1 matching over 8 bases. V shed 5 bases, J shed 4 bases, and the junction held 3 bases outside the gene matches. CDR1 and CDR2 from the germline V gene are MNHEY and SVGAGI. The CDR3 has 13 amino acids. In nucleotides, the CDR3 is TGTGCCAGCAGTCATACAGGGGGCACTGAAGCTTTCTTT. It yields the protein CASSHTGGTEAFF.

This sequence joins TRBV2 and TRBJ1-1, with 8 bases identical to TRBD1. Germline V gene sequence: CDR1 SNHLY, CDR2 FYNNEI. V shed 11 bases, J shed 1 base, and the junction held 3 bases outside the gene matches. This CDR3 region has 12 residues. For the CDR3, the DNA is TGTGCCTCGGACAGGGAGAACACTGAAGCTTTCTTT. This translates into CASDRENTEAFF.

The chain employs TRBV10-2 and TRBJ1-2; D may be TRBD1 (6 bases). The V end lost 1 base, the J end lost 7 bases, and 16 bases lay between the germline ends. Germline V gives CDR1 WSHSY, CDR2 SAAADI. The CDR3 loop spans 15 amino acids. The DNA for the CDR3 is TGCGCCAGCAGTGAGTTGGCAGGGGAATTCGGTGGCTACACCTTC. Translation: CASSELAGEFGGYTF.

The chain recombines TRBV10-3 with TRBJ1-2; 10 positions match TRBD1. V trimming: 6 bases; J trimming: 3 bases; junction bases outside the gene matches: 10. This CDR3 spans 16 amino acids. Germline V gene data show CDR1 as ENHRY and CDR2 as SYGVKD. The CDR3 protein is CAISPERGTGDYGYTF. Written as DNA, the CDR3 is TGTGCCATCAGCCCCGAACGGGGGACAGGGGACTATGGCTACACCTTC.

The CDR3 region is CASSLPAGRTGELFF. CDR3 nucleotides: TGTGCCAGCAGCTTGCCGGCAGGGAGGACCGGGGAGCTGTTTTTT. The J gene is TRBJ2-2, the V gene TRBV5-6; perhaps TRBD2 as D (6 bases). V shed 1 base and J shed 5 bases, with 12 bases lying between them. Germline lookup yields CDR1 SGHDT and CDR2 YYEEEE. CDR3 length: 15 amino acids. Based on the CDR3 plus reference TRBV5-6 and TRBJ2-2, the full variable domain is DAGVTQSPTHLIKTRGQQVTLRCSPKSGHDTVSWYQQALGQGPQFIFQYYEEEERQRGNFPDRFSGHQFPNYSSELNVNALLLGDSALYLCASSLPAGRTGELFFGEGSRLTVL.

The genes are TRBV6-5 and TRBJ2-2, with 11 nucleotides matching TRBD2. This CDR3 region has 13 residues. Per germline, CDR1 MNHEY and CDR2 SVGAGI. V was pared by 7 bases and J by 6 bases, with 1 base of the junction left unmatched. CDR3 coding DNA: TGTGCCAGCATGGGACTAGCGGCCGGGGAGCTGTTTTTT. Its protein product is CASMGLAAGELFF.

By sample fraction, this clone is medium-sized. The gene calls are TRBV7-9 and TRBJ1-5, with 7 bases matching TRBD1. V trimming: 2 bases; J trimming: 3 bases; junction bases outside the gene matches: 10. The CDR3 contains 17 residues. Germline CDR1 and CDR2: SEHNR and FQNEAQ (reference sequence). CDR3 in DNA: TGTGCCAGCAGCTTATCCAAGACAGGGCCTACCAATCAGCCCCAGCATTTT. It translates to CASSLSKTGPTNQPQHF.

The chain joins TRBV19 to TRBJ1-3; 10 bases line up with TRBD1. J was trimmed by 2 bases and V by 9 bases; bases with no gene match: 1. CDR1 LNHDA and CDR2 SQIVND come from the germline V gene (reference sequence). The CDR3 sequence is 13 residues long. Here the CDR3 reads CASGTGAGNTIYF. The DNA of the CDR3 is TGTGCCAGCGGGACAGGGGCTGGAAACACCATATATTTT.

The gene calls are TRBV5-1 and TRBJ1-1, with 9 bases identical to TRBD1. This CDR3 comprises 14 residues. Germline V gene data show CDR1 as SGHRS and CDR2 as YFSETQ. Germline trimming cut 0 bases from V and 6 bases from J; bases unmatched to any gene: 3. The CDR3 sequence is CASSLEWTGAEAFF. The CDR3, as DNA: TGCGCCAGCAGCTTGGAATGGACAGGGGCTGAAGCTTTCTTT.

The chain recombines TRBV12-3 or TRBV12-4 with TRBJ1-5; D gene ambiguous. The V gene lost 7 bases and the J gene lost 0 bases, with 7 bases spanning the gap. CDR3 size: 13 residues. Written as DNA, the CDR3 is TGTGCCAGCACGTGGGCTAGCAATCAGCCCCAGCATTTT. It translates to CASTWASNQPQHF.

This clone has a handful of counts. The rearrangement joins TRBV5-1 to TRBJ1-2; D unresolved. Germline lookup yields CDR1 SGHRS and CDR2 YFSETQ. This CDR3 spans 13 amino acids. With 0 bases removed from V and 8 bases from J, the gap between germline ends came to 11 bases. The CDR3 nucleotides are TGCGCCAGCAGCTTGGTTGGGCTGGAAGGCTACACCTTC. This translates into CASSLVGLEGYTF.

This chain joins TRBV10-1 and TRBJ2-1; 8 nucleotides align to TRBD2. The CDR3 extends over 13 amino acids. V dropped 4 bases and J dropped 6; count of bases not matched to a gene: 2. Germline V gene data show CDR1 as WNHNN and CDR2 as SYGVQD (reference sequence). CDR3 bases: TGCGCCAGCAGTGTGGGGACTAGCAATGAGCAGTTCTTC. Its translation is CASSVGTSNEQFF.

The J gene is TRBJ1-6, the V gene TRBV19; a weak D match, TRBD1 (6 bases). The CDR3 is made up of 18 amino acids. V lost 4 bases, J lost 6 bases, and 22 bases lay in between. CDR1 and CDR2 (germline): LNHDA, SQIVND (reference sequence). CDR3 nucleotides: TGTGCCAGTAGTACCCACACGGTGGACAGTCTTGTTAATTCACCCCTCCACTTT. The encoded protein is CASSTHTVDSLVNSPLHF. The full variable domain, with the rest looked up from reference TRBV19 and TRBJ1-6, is DGGITQSPKYLFRKEGQNVTLSCEQNLNHDAMYWYRQDPGQGLRLIYYSQIVNDFQKGDIAEGYSVSREKKESFPLTVTSAQKNPTAFYLCASSTHTVDSLVNSPLHFGNGTRLTVT.

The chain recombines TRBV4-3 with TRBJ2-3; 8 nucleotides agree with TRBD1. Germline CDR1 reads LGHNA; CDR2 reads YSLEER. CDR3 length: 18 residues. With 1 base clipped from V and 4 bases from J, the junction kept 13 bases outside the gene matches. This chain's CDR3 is CASSQGIGGTGTPDTQYF. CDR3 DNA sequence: TGCGCCAGCAGCCAAGGAATCGGCGGGACAGGAACCCCAGATACGCAGTATTTT.

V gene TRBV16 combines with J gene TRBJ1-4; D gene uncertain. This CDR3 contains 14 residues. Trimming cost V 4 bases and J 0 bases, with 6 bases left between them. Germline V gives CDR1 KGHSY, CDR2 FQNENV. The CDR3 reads CASSPQATNEKLFF. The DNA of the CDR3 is TGTGCCAGCAGCCCACAAGCAACTAATGAAAAACTGTTTTTT.

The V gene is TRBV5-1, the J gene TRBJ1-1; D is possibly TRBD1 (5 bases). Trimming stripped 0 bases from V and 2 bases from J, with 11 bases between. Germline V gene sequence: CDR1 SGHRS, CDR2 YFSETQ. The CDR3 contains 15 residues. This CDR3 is CASSLAGHLNTEAFF. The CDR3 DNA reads TGCGCCAGCAGCTTGGCTGGACATCTTAACACTGAAGCTTTCTTT.

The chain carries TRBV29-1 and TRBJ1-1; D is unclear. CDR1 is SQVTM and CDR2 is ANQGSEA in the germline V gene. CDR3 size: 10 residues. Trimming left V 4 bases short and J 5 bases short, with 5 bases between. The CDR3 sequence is CSVVGTEAFF. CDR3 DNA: TGCAGCGTTGTCGGGACTGAAGCTTTCTTT.

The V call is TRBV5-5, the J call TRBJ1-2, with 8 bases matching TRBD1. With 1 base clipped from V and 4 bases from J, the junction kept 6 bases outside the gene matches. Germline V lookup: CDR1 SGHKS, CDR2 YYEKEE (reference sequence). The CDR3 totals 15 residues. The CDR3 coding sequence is TGTGCCAGCAGCTTGATCCCTGGGACAGGCTATGGCTACACCTTC. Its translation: CASSLIPGTGYGYTF.

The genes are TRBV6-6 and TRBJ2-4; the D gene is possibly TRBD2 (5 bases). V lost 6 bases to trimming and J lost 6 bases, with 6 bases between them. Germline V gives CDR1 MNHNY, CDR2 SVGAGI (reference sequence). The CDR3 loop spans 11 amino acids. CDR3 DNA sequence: TGTGCCAGCAGGACTACAAACATTCAGTACTTC. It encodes CASRTTNIQYF.

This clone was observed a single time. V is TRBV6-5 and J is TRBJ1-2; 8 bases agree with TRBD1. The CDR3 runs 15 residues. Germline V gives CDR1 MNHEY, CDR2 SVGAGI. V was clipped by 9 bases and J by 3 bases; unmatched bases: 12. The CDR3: CASRPGGTGYYGYTF. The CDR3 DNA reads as TGTGCCAGTAGACCCGGGGGGACAGGTTACTATGGCTACACCTTC.

The CDR3: CASSPQGNEQYF. The DNA for the CDR3 is TGTGCCAGCTCACCACAGGGGAACGAGCAGTACTTC. V gene TRBV18 combines with J gene TRBJ2-7; TRBD1 might be the D (5 bases). Trimming stripped 1 base from V and 5 bases from J, with 6 bases between. CDR1 is KGHSH, CDR2 LQKENI, per germline. CDR3 length: 12 amino acids.

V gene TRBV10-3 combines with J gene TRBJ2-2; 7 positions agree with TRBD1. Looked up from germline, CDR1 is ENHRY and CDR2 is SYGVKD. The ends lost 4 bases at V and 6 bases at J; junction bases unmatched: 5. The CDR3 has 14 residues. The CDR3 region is CAISGAGTAGELFF. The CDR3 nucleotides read TGTGCCATCAGTGGGGCCGGGACAGCCGGGGAGCTGTTTTTT.